The source of this TCR beta chain is a study of blood T cell repertoires in COVID-19 (dated by TCRdb to the early 2020s). Regarding the study in general: Collaborator samples came from the United States, Italy and Spain and covered acute and convalescent phases of COVID-19. Nearly every sample came with metadata listing a de-identified subject ID, COVID-19 status, age in years and sex. The material from the prospective study consisted of cDNA or gDNA derived from T cells, B-cell-depleted T cells, or PBMCs. Where available, HLA class I and class II types were obtained from metadata supplied by the sample provider rather than from assay-based typing. Deeply sampled blood TCRbeta repertoires from subjects exposed to, actively infected with, or recovered from COVID-19 were included in the dataset. The repertoires were made available in a free public database intended to serve as a resource for research on the immune response to SARS-CoV-2. Samples came from the ongoing ImmuneRACE study (first 160 participants) plus 1,254 subjects from 6 global collaborators. General findings and caveats noted by the study authors: The quantity of clinical and demographic metadata differed by source and by participant and was supplied without curation.

Whole blood was collected in K2EDTA tubes by collaborating institutions according to the institutions' own protocols. For TCRbeta analysis, collaborators shipped samples in one of three forms: frozen whole blood, isolated PBMCs, or DNA extracted from either of those sample types. TCRbeta CDR3 regions were amplified from genomic DNA using the immunoSEQ Assay, a bias-controlled multiplex PCR. Per the source publication's procedure: The number of nucleated cells in each sample was estimated by amplification of reference gene primers within the assay. To quantify the absolute abundance of each unique TCRbeta CDR3 rearrangement, sequence reads were collapsed and filtered. For each sample, productive Simpson clonality was calculated as the square root of Simpson's diversity index across productive rearrangements. TCRdb holds this immuneACCESS table with in-frame rearrangements only. Some clones are missing; in checked studies, unresolved V genes explain under half, and the rest has no known cause. D and trimming were read from the DNA, whereas the V and J calls and clone size are those reported in that table. The sample includes about 170,000 clones, with roughly 91% observed a single time. The ten top clones hold roughly 4.5% of the sample.

V lost 5 bases and J lost 12 bases; the stretch between them is 11 bases long. Taken from cysteine to phenylalanine, the CDR3 has 12 residues. Only CDR3 DNA remains: 36 bases, in frame from the first base. CDR1 and CDR2, per the germline V gene, are MRHNA and SNTAGT. As regards this clone: This receptor's antigen is unknown. The record has no base qualities; no much larger clone is one base away.

The clonotype originates from a woman aged 50 to 60 with acute or convalescent COVID-19. The sequence links TRBV6-4 to TRBJ1-6; a weak D assignment points to TRBD1 (5 bases agree). Material for sequencing was peripheral blood. The DNA reads TGTGCCAGCAGTAGGGGCGTTGGACCCCTCCACTTT. It translates as CASSRGVGPLHF.